A selection of T cell receptor beta chains follows, all from one sample in a study of T cells in Graves' hyperthyroidism and ophthalmopathy. TCRdb processed the multiplex PCR reads anew with MiXCR; each CDR3 protein has one entry. This table has fewer than 400,000 distinct CDR3 sequences, roughly 25% appearing once. The specimen sequenced was blood. The source is a man between 45 and 60 years old with Graves' hyperthyroidism. The CDR3 runs from the conserved cysteine through the conserved F or W. The D gene is left open where the match is weak. The listing skips clone size in some rows; elsewhere it reads once, few, many or a size class.

cdr3_nt,cdr3_aa,clone_size,j_call,v_call,d_call
TGTGCCAGTAGCCAGACCGGGACAGGGGGCCTCAATGAGCAGTTCTTC,CASSQTGTGGLNEQFF,.,TRBJ2-1,TRBV19,TRBD1
TGTGCCAGTAGTATAAGGGGGACTAGCGGGAGGAGGAATGAGCAGTTCTTC,CASSIRGTSGRRNEQFF,.,TRBJ2-1,TRBV19,TRBD2
TGTGCCAGCAGTTCCTTGCGGGGAAACCAAGAGACCCAGTACTTC,CASSSLRGNQETQYF,.,TRBJ2-5,TRBV28,.
TGCAGTGCTACGGGTGGCTATAGCTCCTACAATGAGCAGTTCTTC,CSATGGYSSYNEQFF,.,TRBJ2-1,TRBV20-1,.
TGTGCCAGCAGCTTAGGGACCATAGGGGCCGGGGAGCTGTTTTTT,CASSLGTIGAGELFF,few,TRBJ2-2,TRBV7-6,.
TGTGCCAGCAGCGTAGGTGCGGGAGCCATCAATGAGCAGTTCTTC,CASSVGAGAINEQFF,.,TRBJ2-1,TRBV9,TRBD2
TGTGCCAGCGGTGCCGGGGGCACTGAGCAGTTCTTC,CASGAGGTEQFF,.,TRBJ2-1,TRBV12-3/TRBV12-4,.
TGTGCCAGCAGCTTTAGCGGGAGTGGGGCTTGGGAGCAGTTCTTC,CASSFSGSGAWEQFF,few,TRBJ2-1,TRBV7-3,TRBD2
TGTGCCAGCAGCTCCCCCGGTCTCATGGAGGGCTACACCTTC,CASSSPGLMEGYTF,.,TRBJ1-2,TRBV11-2,.
TGTGCCAGCAGCCAAGTAACGAACACTGAAGCTTTCTTT,CASSQVTNTEAFF,.,TRBJ1-1,TRBV3-1,.
TGTGCCAGCAGCGAACAGGAGTGGTATGAGCAGTTCTTC,CASSEQEWYEQFF,.,TRBJ2-1,TRBV5-5,.
TGTGCCAGTAGCTGGACAGTGGGGCCAAACTATGGCTACACCTTC,CASSWTVGPNYGYTF,.,TRBJ1-2,TRBV19,.
TGTGCCAGCAGCCTAATAGGGAAGGCGGAGACCCAGTACTTC,CASSLIGKAETQYF,.,TRBJ2-5,TRBV7-3,.
TGTGCCAGCAGCTACCGGACCTCTCGGGGCTCCTACAATGAGCAGTTCTTC,CASSYRTSRGSYNEQFF,few,TRBJ2-1,TRBV7-2,.
TGCAGTGCCATTGACCCTAGCGGGGCGTACAATGAGCAGTTCTTC,CSAIDPSGAYNEQFF,.,TRBJ2-1,TRBV20-1,TRBD2
TGTGCCAGCAGTTACTCGACTTCGGCGGGAGGTTATAATGAGCAGTTCTTC,CASSYSTSAGGYNEQFF,.,TRBJ2-1,TRBV6-2/TRBV6-3,TRBD2
TGTGCCAGCAGTCGACAGGGGGATGAGCAGTTCTTC,CASSRQGDEQFF,many,TRBJ2-1,TRBV12-3/TRBV12-4,TRBD1
TGTGCCAGCAGCTTAGGTAGGACAGGGGACCGGAATGAGCAGTTCTTC,CASSLGRTGDRNEQFF,few,TRBJ2-1,TRBV7-3,TRBD1
TGCAGCGTTGTAGGGGCGACGAACACTGAAGCTTTCTTT,CSVVGATNTEAFF,many,TRBJ1-1,TRBV29-1,.
TGTGCCAGCAGCCGATCTACGGGGTTGAGCACTGAAGCTTTCTTT,CASSRSTGLSTEAFF,few,TRBJ1-1,TRBV7-9,.
TGTGCCAGCAGCTTGTTAAGGGATAAGGGGACTGAAGCTTTCTTT,CASSLLRDKGTEAFF,.,TRBJ1-1,TRBV7-9,.
TGCAGCGCTCCGTCGGAGGGGGATACGCAGTATTTT,CSAPSEGDTQYF,.,TRBJ2-3,TRBV20-1,.
TGTGCCAGCAGTCCCCGGGACCTCATCACAGATACGCAGTATTTT,CASSPRDLITDTQYF,.,TRBJ2-3,TRBV6-1,.
TGTGCCAGCAGGGCCCCGGGACAGGGAACCTATGAGCAGTTCTTC,CASRAPGQGTYEQFF,many,TRBJ2-1,TRBV11-2,TRBD1
TGCGCCAGCAGCCCAGGGACAGGGGACCCGATCTATGGCTACACCTTC,CASSPGTGDPIYGYTF,.,TRBJ1-2,TRBV5-1,TRBD1
TGTGCCAGCAGTGGGGGAGGGATCTACGAGCAGTACTTC,CASSGGGIYEQYF,few,TRBJ2-7,TRBV25-1,TRBD2
TGCAGTGCTCTTAATGGAATCTACAATGAGCAGTTCTTC,CSALNGIYNEQFF,few,TRBJ2-1,TRBV20-1,.
TGCAGCGTTACCGGGACTAGCGGGAGAGACACAGATACGCAGTATTTT,CSVTGTSGRDTDTQYF,few,TRBJ2-3,TRBV29-1,TRBD2
TGTGCCAGCAGCTCCCGACATTCAGATACGCAGTATTTT,CASSSRHSDTQYF,.,TRBJ2-3,TRBV5-6,.
TGCAGCGTAGGGGCCGGGGCCTACGAGCAGTACTTC,CSVGAGAYEQYF,many,TRBJ2-7,TRBV29-1,.
TGTGCCAGCAGCCCCCTCCGGGACTCCTCCGGGGAGCTGTTTTTT,CASSPLRDSSGELFF,.,TRBJ2-2,TRBV28,.
TGTGCCAGCAGTTTTTACCAACAACTCGGTGGCTACACCTTC,CASSFYQQLGGYTF,many,TRBJ1-2,TRBV12-3/TRBV12-4,.
TGTGCCAGCAGCTTAACCCGACAGGCTTCACCCCTCCACTTT,CASSLTRQASPLHF,many,TRBJ1-6,TRBV7-3,.
TGTGCCAGCAGTTACTCACGGAACACCGGGGAGCTGTTTTTT,CASSYSRNTGELFF,few,TRBJ2-2,TRBV6-5,.
TGTGCCAGCCGGAGGGGAGAGGGACTATACGAGCAGTACTTC,CASRRGEGLYEQYF,few,TRBJ2-7,TRBV27,TRBD2
TGTGCCAGCAGCGTAAGCGATGAGCAGTTCTTC,CASSVSDEQFF,few,TRBJ2-1,TRBV9,.
TGTGCCAGCCAGGAATTTCGGACAAACAATGAGCAGTTCTTC,CASQEFRTNNEQFF,.,TRBJ2-1,TRBV2,.
TGTGCCAGCAGCTCGAACCCTTTAGCGGGAGTAAGGCACAATGAGCAGTTCTTC,CASSSNPLAGVRHNEQFF,.,TRBJ2-1,TRBV7-9,TRBD2
TGCAGCGTTGGAGGGGGAGGGGCGGGGAATGAGCAGTTCTTC,CSVGGGGAGNEQFF,.,TRBJ2-1,TRBV29-1,.
TGTGCCAGCAGTACACTAGCGGGAGTGACGGTCTACAATGAGCAGTTCTTC,CASSTLAGVTVYNEQFF,.,TRBJ2-1,TRBV6-1,TRBD2
TGTGCCAGCAGTTTAGCGCGTCTGGGTGCAATTTCAGGGACAGGGCCACATCAGCCCCAGCATTTT,CASSLARLGAISGTGPHQPQHF,.,TRBJ1-5,TRBV12-3/TRBV12-4,TRBD1
TGCAGCGTTGTAACTAGCGGGAGGGCCGGCTACACCGGGGAGCTGTTTTTT,CSVVTSGRAGYTGELFF,.,TRBJ2-2,TRBV29-1,TRBD2
TGCAGTGCTAGAGACGCGGGGCGCGGGATACTCTACAATGAGCAGTTCTTC,CSARDAGRGILYNEQFF,.,TRBJ2-1,TRBV20-1,.
TGTGCCAGCAGTTACCTTCCCGGGACGGAGGCGGGAGAGACCCAGTACTTC,CASSYLPGTEAGETQYF,many,TRBJ2-5,TRBV6-5,.
TGTGCCAGCAGCCTTTCCGGGACACTAGGACTAGCGGGAGCGTTCTCCTACAATGAGCGGTTCTTC,CASSLSGTLGLAGAFSYNERFF,.,TRBJ2-1,TRBV11-3,TRBD2